The 3 T cell receptor beta chains listed next were all sequenced from one sample in a study of blood T cell repertoires in COVID-19. Produced via immunoSEQ multiplex PCR; TCRdb's table is partial and in-frame only. The sample gives 120,000 or so clones, 86% of which show up once; roughly 4% is in the top ten. The sequenced sample was peripheral blood. The receptors derive from a man aged 35 to 55 with acute or convalescent COVID-19.

This chain connects TRBV13 to TRBJ2-3, with 14 bases fitting TRBD2. With 0 bases clipped from V and 5 bases from J, the junction kept 4 bases outside the gene matches. Germline CDR1 is PRHDT and CDR2 is FYEKMQ (reference sequence). The CDR3 runs to 17 residues. The CDR3 region is CASSLGSGLAGVDTQYF. CDR3 coding DNA: TGTGCCAGCAGCTTAGGTTCGGGACTAGCGGGAGTAGATACGCAGTATTTT.

The CDR3 coding sequence is TGTGCCAGCAGCCCGGTGACTAGCGGGAGGGGCGTCTCCTACAATGAGCAGTTCTTC. Translated, it gives CASSPVTSGRGVSYNEQFF. The V call is TRBV5-4, the J call TRBJ2-1, with 14 positions matching TRBD2. Germline V CDR1 and CDR2: SGHNT, YYREEE (reference sequence). CDR3 length: 19 residues. Trimming took 4 bases from V and 0 from J; bases not matched to a gene: 9.

The V gene is TRBV29-1, the J gene TRBJ2-4; D uncertain. The germline V gene encodes CDR1 SQVTM and CDR2 ANQGSEA. Deletions cut 3 bases from V and 8 bases from J, with 8 bases between. The CDR3 has 11 residues. The CDR3, as DNA: TGCAGCGTTGATAGAGAGGACATTCAGTACTTC. It specifies CSVDREDIQYF.